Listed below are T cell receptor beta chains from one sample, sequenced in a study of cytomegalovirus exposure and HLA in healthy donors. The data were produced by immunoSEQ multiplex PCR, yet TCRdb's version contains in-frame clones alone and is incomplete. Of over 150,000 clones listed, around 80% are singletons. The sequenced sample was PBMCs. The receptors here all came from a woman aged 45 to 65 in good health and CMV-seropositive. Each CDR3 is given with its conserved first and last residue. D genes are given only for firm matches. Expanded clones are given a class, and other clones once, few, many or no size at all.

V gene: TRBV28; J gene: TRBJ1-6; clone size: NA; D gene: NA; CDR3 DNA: TGTGCCAGCAGTTTAGGGGGGACGATGGGCAATTCACCCCTCCACTTT; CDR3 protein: CASSLGGTMGNSPLHF
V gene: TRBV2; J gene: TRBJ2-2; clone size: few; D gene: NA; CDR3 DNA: TGTGCCAGCAGTTCCCACATCCTACCGGGCACCGGGGAGCTGTTTTTT; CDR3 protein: CASSSHILPGTGELFF
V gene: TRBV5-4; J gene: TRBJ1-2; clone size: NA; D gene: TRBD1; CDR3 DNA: TGTGCCAGCAGCACAGGGACAGGGGAGGGCTACACCTTC; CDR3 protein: CASSTGTGEGYTF
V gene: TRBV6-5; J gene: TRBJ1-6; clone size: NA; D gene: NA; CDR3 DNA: TGTGCCAGCGTGCTTAGAAGGGGCTATAATTCACCCCTCCACTTT; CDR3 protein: CASVLRRGYNSPLHF
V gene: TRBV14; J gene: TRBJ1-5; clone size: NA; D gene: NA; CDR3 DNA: TGTGCCAGCAGCCTCGGAGGTGGGGGCAATCAGCCCCAGCATTTT; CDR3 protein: CASSLGGGGNQPQHF
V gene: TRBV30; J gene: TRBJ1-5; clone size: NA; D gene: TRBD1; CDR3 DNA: TGTGCCTGGGCCAGGGGGAATCAGCCCCAGCATTTT; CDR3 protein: CAWARGNQPQHF
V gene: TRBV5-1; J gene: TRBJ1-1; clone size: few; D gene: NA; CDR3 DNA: TGCGCCAGCAGCGAACAGGGTAACACTGAAGCTTTCTTT; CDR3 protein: CASSEQGNTEAFF
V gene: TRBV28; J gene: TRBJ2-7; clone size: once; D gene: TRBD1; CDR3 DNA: TGTGCCAGCGACCCGGCAGGGGGTTCCTACGAGCAGTACTTC; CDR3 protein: CASDPAGGSYEQYF
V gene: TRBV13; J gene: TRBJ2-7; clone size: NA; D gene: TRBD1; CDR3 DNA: TGTGCCAGCAGCCTACGGGACAGGGTTTGGCACTACGAGCAGTACTTC; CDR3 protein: CASSLRDRVWHYEQYF
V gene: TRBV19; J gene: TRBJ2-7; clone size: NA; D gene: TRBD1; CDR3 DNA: TGTGCCAGTAGTCCTACCGGGACAGCCTCCTACGAGCAGTACTTC; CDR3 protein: CASSPTGTASYEQYF
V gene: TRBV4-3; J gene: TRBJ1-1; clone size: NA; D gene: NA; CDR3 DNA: TGCGCCAGCAGCCAAATCAGGGGAGTCACTGAAGCTTTCTTT; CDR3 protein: CASSQIRGVTEAFF
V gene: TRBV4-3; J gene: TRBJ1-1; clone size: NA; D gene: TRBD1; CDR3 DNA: TGCGCCAGCAGCCAAGACGGACAGGGCCGGGCTGAAGCTTTCTTT; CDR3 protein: CASSQDGQGRAEAFF
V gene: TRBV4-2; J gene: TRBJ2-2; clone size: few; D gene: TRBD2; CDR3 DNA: TGTGCCAGCAGCCATACCGAAGGGCGGGGGGGCCCCGGGGAGCTGTTTTTT; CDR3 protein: CASSHTEGRGGPGELFF
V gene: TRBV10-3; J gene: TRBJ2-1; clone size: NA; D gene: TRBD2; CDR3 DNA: TGTGCCATCAGTGAGTCCCTAACTAGCGGCTACAATGAGCAGTTCTTC; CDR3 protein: CAISESLTSGYNEQFF
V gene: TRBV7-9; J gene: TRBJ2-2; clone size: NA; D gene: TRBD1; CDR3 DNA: TGTGCCAGCAGCAGGCGGCAGGGGGTCGACACCGGGGAGCTGTTTTTT; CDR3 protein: CASSRRQGVDTGELFF
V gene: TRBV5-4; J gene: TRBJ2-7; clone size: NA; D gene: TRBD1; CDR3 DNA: TGTGCCAGCAGCTTATGGGACAGGCCTCACGAGCAGTACTTC; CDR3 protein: CASSLWDRPHEQYF
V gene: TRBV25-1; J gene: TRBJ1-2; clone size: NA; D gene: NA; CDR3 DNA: TGTGCCAGCAGTGAATTCCGACAGAGTGGCTACACCTTC; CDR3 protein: CASSEFRQSGYTF
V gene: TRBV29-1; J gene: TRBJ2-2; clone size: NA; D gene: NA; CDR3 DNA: TGCAGCGTTGGGGGCTTGAACACCGGGGAGCTGTTTTTT; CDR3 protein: CSVGGLNTGELFF
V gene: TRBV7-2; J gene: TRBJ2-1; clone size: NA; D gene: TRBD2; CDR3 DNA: TGTGCCAGCAGACTAGCGGGGGGACTTAGGGTCTTC; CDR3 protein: CASRLAGGLRVF
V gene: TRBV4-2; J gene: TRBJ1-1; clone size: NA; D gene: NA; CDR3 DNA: TGTGCCAGCAGCCAAGGCGCGCCTGAAGCTTTCTTT; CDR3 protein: CASSQGAPEAFF
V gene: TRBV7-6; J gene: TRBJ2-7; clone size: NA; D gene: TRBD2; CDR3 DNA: TGTGCCAGCAGTCAAATACCGGGACTAACCTACGAGCAGTACTTC; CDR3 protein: CASSQIPGLTYEQYF
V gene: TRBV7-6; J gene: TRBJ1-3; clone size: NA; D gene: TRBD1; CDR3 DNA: TGTGCCAGCAGCTTAGCAGGACAGGGAGCTGGAAACACCATATATTTT; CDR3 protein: CASSLAGQGAGNTIYF
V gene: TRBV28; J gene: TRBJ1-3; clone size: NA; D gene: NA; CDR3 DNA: TGTGCCAGCAGTTTAAACCCCCCTAGATCTGGAAACACCATATATTTT; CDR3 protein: CASSLNPPRSGNTIYF
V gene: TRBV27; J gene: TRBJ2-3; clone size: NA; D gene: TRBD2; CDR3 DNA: TGTGCCAGCAGTTCGAGTTCTAGCGGGAGGTTTAATACGCAGTATTTT; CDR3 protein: CASSSSSSGRFNTQYF
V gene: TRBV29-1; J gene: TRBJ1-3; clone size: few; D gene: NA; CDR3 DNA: TGCAGCTTTTCCCGGGGAAACACCATATATTTT; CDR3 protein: CSFSRGNTIYF
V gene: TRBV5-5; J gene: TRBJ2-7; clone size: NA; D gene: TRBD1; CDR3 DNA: TGTGCCAGCAGCCAAGGGGGACAGACCTACGAGCAGTACTTC; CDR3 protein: CASSQGGQTYEQYF
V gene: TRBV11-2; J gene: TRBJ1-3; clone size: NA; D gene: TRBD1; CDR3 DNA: TGTGCCAGCAGCTTAGTCGGGACAGTGAGCTCTGGAAACACCATATATTTT; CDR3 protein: CASSLVGTVSSGNTIYF
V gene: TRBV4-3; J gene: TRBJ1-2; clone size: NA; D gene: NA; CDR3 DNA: TGCGCCAGCAGCCAAGAGTTCCGCGGGACGCGCACTGGTACCTTC; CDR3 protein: CASSQEFRGTRTGTF
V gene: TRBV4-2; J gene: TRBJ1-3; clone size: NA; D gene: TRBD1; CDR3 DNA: TGTGCCAGCAGCCGACCGGGACAGGGGGCGAACACCATATATTTT; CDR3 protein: CASSRPGQGANTIYF
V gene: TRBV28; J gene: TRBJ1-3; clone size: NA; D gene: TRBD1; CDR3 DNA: TGTGCCAGCAGTTCCAATCTGGGACAGGGGTATGGAAACACCATATATTTT; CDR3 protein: CASSSNLGQGYGNTIYF
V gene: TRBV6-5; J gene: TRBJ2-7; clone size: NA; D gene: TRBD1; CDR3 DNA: TGTGCCAGCAGATATGGGACAGGGCTGAATGAGCAGTACTTC; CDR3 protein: CASRYGTGLNEQYF